This passage covers 27 T cell receptor beta chains from one sample sequenced in a study of T cell clonotyping in hematopoietic cell transplantation. TCRdb's table, derived via immunoSEQ multiplex PCR, lists solely in-frame clones and lacks some. The sample has 13,000 or so clones; 75% to 95% are singletons. Sample: peripheral blood mononuclear cells. Receptor source: a man aged 25-40 years in good health. Some clones in this sample may be carry-over from other donors' samples.

The DNA of the CDR3 is TGTGCCAGCAGCTTAGGGGGTAGCAATCAGCCCCAGCATTTT. This sequence encodes CASSLGGSNQPQHF. This chain links TRBV13 with TRBJ1-5; D remains ambiguous. Per germline, CDR1 PRHDT and CDR2 FYEKMQ (reference sequence). The CDR3 extends over 14 amino acids. V was cut by 0 bases and J by 0 bases, with 3 bases left in between. Filled out from reference TRBV13 and TRBJ1-5, the complete variable domain reads AAGVIQSPRHLIKEKRETATLKCYPIPRHDTVYWYQQGPGQDPQFLISFYEKMQSDKGSIPDRFSAQQFSDYHSELNMSSLELGDSALYFCASSLGGSNQPQHFGDGTRLSIL.

This clone was seen once. The chain employs TRBV30 and TRBJ1-2; the match to TRBD1 covers 8 bases. The germline V gene encodes CDR1 GTSNPN and CDR2 SVGIG (reference sequence). Trimming cost V 1 base and J 8 bases; bases outside gene matches: 9. The length of the CDR3 is 14 residues. This CDR3 reads CAWSAQSGTGGYTF. CDR3 nucleotides: TGTGCCTGGAGTGCCCAATCCGGGACAGGCGGCTACACCTTC.

The chain combines TRBV5-1 with TRBJ1-4; the D is unclear. Per germline, CDR1 SGHRS and CDR2 YFSETQ. The length of the CDR3 is 14 residues. Trimming left V 2 bases short and J 4 bases short, with 9 bases between. The CDR3 region has the DNA TGCGCCAGCAGCTTCCGGGGTGGTAATGAAAAACTGTTTTTT. This gives the protein CASSFRGGNEKLFF. The full variable domain, its missing parts supplied by reference TRBV5-1 and TRBJ1-4, is KAGVTQTPRYLIKTRGQQVTLSCSPISGHRSVSWYQQTPGQGLQFLFEYFSETQRNKGNFPGRFSGRQFSNSRSEMNVSTLELGDSALYLCASSFRGGNEKLFFGSGTQLSVL.

The chain recombines TRBV30 with TRBJ1-2; 9 positions agree with TRBD1. The germline gives CDR1 GTSNPN, CDR2 SVGIG (reference sequence). This CDR3 has 14 amino acids. V gave up 5 bases and J gave up 4 bases; unmatched junction bases: 8. CDR3 DNA: TGTGCCTGGGAAACGAAGGACAGGGGCTATGGCTACACCTTC. Its translation is CAWETKDRGYGYTF.

The gene calls are TRBV10-3 and TRBJ1-5; the D gene is possibly TRBD1 (5 bases). The V end lost 2 bases, the J end lost 9 bases, and 14 bases lay between the germline ends. Germline V CDR1 and CDR2: ENHRY, SYGVKD. The CDR3 is 14 amino acids. CDR3 in DNA: TGTGCCATCAGTGAGCACACAGGCCGGGGGCCCCAGCATTTT. Residues: CAISEHTGRGPQHF.

The V and J genes are TRBV6-5 and TRBJ2-1; the match to TRBD2 covers 9 bases. Trimming removed 0 bases from V and 2 bases from J; junction bases left unmatched: 2. CDR3 length: 16 amino acids. From germline, CDR1 is MNHEY and CDR2 SVGAGI. The CDR3 coding sequence is TGTGCCAGCAGTTACTCGACTAGCGGAACCTACAATGAGCAGTTCTTC. It codes for CASSYSTSGTYNEQFF.

This rearrangement joins TRBV7-2 to TRBJ2-7, with no clear D. There are 12 residues in the CDR3. Germline V gene lookup returns CDR1 SGHTA and CDR2 FQGNSA. The V end lost 3 bases, the J end lost 3 bases, and 6 bases lay between the germline ends. The CDR3 sequence is CASSFGVYEQYF. CDR3 DNA: TGTGCCAGCAGCTTTGGGGTCTACGAGCAGTACTTC.

J is TRBJ2-7 and V is TRBV7-2, with unresolved D. The CDR3 consists of 14 residues. Germline assignment: CDR1 SGHTA and CDR2 FQGNSA. V was cut by 3 bases and J by 3 bases, with 12 bases left in between. CDR3 DNA: TGTGCCAGCAGCTTCCCCGGCGGCATCTACGAGCAGTACTTC. Translation gives CASSFPGGIYEQYF.

The V and J genes are TRBV7-6 and TRBJ1-1; 8 positions agree with TRBD1. From germline, CDR1 is SGHVS and CDR2 FNYEAQ. CDR3 length equals 13 residues. J gave up 4 bases and V 2 bases, and 0 bases lay outside the gene matches. The CDR3 DNA follows: TGTGCCAGCAGCTTAACAGGGGGCACTGAAGCTTTCTTT. It translates to CASSLTGGTEAFF.

The chain employs TRBV9 and TRBJ1-1, with no clear D. V gave up 3 bases and J gave up 0 bases, with 6 bases separating them. CDR3 size: 13 residues. CDR1 SGDLS and CDR2 YYNGEE come from the germline V gene. CDR3 residues: CASSAHLNTEAFF. CDR3 DNA sequence: TGTGCCAGCAGCGCGCACCTGAACACTGAAGCTTTCTTT.

J is TRBJ1-2 and V is TRBV5-1; TRBD1 aligns across 11 bases. The CDR3 totals 17 residues. The J segment lost 0 bases and the V segment lost 0 bases, leaving 4 bases of the junction unmatched. The germline CDR1 and CDR2 sequences are SGHRS and YFSETQ. The CDR3 protein is CASSLGGTGGTNYGYTF. The CDR3 DNA reads as TGCGCCAGCAGCTTGGGAGGGACAGGGGGAACTAACTATGGCTACACCTTC.

This chain uses TRBV25-1 with TRBJ2-7; D perhaps matches TRBD2 (6 bases). V was trimmed by 2 bases and J by 7 bases, leaving 24 bases between them. Germline CDR1 and CDR2: MGHDK and SYGVNS. The CDR3 totals 17 residues. CDR3 coding DNA: TGTGCCAGCAGTGAAGGAAGTTTCGCGGGGTGGATGGAGGAGCAGTACTTC. Its translation: CASSEGSFAGWMEEQYF.

The gene calls are TRBV4-3 and TRBJ1-3; D is perhaps TRBD1 (5 bases). Germline V lookup: CDR1 LGHNA, CDR2 YSLEER. The V end was cut by 1 base, the J end by 1 base, with 8 bases between. The CDR3 length is 15 residues. The CDR3 loop reads CASSQGRQSGNTIYF. The DNA for the CDR3 is TGCGCCAGCAGCCAAGGCCGACAGTCTGGAAACACCATATATTTT.

The V and J genes are TRBV18 and TRBJ2-1; no definite D call. CDR1 is KGHSH, CDR2 LQKENI, per germline. Trimming stripped 4 bases from V and 9 bases from J, with 13 bases between. The CDR3 is made up of 13 amino acids. CDR3 nucleotide sequence: TGTGCCAGCTCACTTGTGGGGTCCAGTGAGCAGTTCTTC. Translated, it gives CASSLVGSSEQFF.

The V gene is TRBV5-6, the J gene TRBJ1-4; perhaps TRBD1 as D (6 bases). Trimming stripped 4 bases from V and 4 bases from J, with 17 bases between. CDR1 is SGHDT, CDR2 YYEEEE, per germline. The CDR3 covers 16 residues. CDR3 residues: CASSIQGRGHNEKLFF. Written as DNA, the CDR3 is TGTGCCAGCAGCATACAGGGACGTGGCCATAATGAAAAACTGTTTTTT.

V gene TRBV2 combines with J gene TRBJ1-5, with TRBD1 matching 9 bases. The CDR3 is 15 amino acids. Per germline, CDR1 SNHLY and CDR2 FYNNEI. J lost 5 bases, V lost 4 bases, and 6 bases had no gene match. The DNA for the CDR3 is TGTGCCAGCAGTGCATCCAGACAGGGGGATCAGCCCCAGCATTTT. The encoded protein is CASSASRQGDQPQHF.

The rearrangement links TRBV5-6 to TRBJ2-2; D ambiguous. Per germline, CDR1 SGHDT and CDR2 YYEEEE. The length of the CDR3 is 13 residues. Trimming removed 0 bases from V and 4 bases from J, with 4 bases in between. CDR3 DNA: TGTGCCAGCAGCTTGGGGTTCACCGGGGAGCTGTTTTTT. Protein product: CASSLGFTGELFF.

V gene TRBV11-2 combines with J gene TRBJ1-5; D is unclear. V gave up 2 bases and J gave up 9 bases, with 11 bases separating them. The CDR3 runs to 13 residues. Looked up from germline, CDR1 is SGHAT and CDR2 is FQNNGV. The CDR3 DNA reads TGTGCCAGCAGCTTACGAGTCGTCCGGCCCCAGCATTTT. Amino acids: CASSLRVVRPQHF.

The CDR3 DNA sequence: TGCAGCGTCGAACAGGGGTATGGCTACACCTTC. It translates to CSVEQGYGYTF. The V gene is TRBV29-1, the J gene TRBJ1-2; 7 nucleotides align to TRBD1. The CDR3 is 11 amino acids. The ends lost 6 bases at V and 5 bases at J; junction bases unmatched: 3. Looked up from germline, CDR1 is SQVTM and CDR2 is ANQGSEA. The entire variable domain, with the rest obtained from reference TRBV29-1 and TRBJ1-2, is as follows: SAVISQKPSRDICQRGTSLTIQCQVDSQVTMMFWYRQQPGQSLTLIATANQGSEATYESGFVIDKFPISRPNLTFSTLTVSNMSPEDSSIYLCSVEQGYGYTFGSGTRLTVV.

This clone was found once. One end of the junction does not line up with germline, which may come from a read error. CDR3 loop: CASSPGLGVGDTIYF. CDR3 in DNA: TGTGCCAGCAGCCCGGGGCTCGGAGTTGGAGACACCATATATTTT. The chain recombines TRBV7-3 with TRBJ1-3, with a possible D match to TRBD1 (5 bases). This CDR3 contains 15 residues. In germline, CDR1 is SGHTA, CDR2 FQGTGA.

CDR3 sequence: CAWSDGLDSLNNEQFF. The CDR3 bases are TGTGCCTGGAGTGACGGTTTGGACTCCCTTAACAATGAGCAGTTCTTC. This chain connects TRBV30 to TRBJ2-1, with a possible D match to TRBD2 (5 bases). The CDR3 consists of 16 residues. Trimming left V 1 base short and J 5 bases short, with 18 bases between. Germline-derived CDR1 and CDR2 are GTSNPN and SVGIG (reference sequence).

CDR3 DNA: TGCAGTGCCTTATACGCTTACGAGCAGTACTTC. It encodes CSALYAYEQYF. The chain recombines TRBV20-1 with TRBJ2-7; D unresolved. The CDR3 loop spans 11 amino acids. V was pared by 6 bases and J by 4 bases, with 10 bases between. Germline assignment: CDR1 DFQATT and CDR2 SNEGSKA (reference sequence).

The genes are TRBV9 and TRBJ2-6; 7 positions agree with TRBD1. Losses at the gene ends were 2 bases for V and 0 bases for J; bases not matched to a gene: 8. Germline CDR1 SGDLS, CDR2 YYNGEE. CDR3 length: 18 residues. Written as DNA, the CDR3 is TGTGCCAGCAGCGTCCCGGACAGGTTATCCTCTGGGGCCAACGTCCTGACTTTC. Translating it yields CASSVPDRLSSGANVLTF. The full variable domain, rest sourced from reference TRBV9 and TRBJ2-6, is DSGVTQTPKHLITATGQRVTLRCSPRSGDLSVYWYQQSLDQGLQFLIQYYNGEERAKGNILERFSAQQFPDLHSELNLSSLELGDSALYFCASSVPDRLSSGANVLTFGAGSRLTVL.

This chain joins TRBV11-2 and TRBJ1-2, with a possible D match to TRBD1 (5 bases). Trimming stripped 1 base from V and 5 bases from J, with 8 bases between. Per germline, CDR1 SGHAT and CDR2 FQNNGV. The CDR3 has 13 amino acids. This CDR3 is CASSLGEGYGYTF. The CDR3 DNA is TGTGCCAGCAGCTTAGGGGAGGGGTATGGCTACACCTTC.

This clone was seen more than once but under ten times. This chain connects TRBV10-2 to TRBJ2-1; tentatively, D is TRBD1 (6 bases). Between the trimmed V and J ends, which lost 2 bases and 7 bases, there was a span of 9 bases. Germline V lookup: CDR1 WSHSY, CDR2 SAAADI. The CDR3 sequence is 13 residues long. CDR3 coding DNA: TGCGCCAGCAGTGAGCAAACAGGGAATGAGCAGTTCTTC. Its translation: CASSEQTGNEQFF.

The chain employs TRBV19 and TRBJ2-6, with D possibly called TRBD1 or TRBD2 (6 bases each). The CDR3 covers 14 residues. V was shortened by 10 bases and J by 4 bases, with 14 bases between the two germline ends. Germline CDR1 and CDR2: LNHDA and SQIVND (reference sequence). The CDR3: CATLGGAGANVLTF. Written as DNA, the CDR3 is TGTGCCACCCTGGGGGGCGCCGGGGCCAACGTCCTGACTTTC.

The chain employs TRBV7-9 and TRBJ1-1; weak D call: TRBD1 (6 bases). Germline CDR1 SEHNR, CDR2 FQNEAQ (reference sequence). The V and J ends lost 1 base and 0 bases respectively, with 18 bases between them. The CDR3 length is 18 residues. CDR3 region: CASSLGLGAGVVNTEAFF. The DNA for the CDR3 is TGTGCCAGCAGCTTAGGGCTAGGTGCAGGGGTTGTGAACACTGAAGCTTTCTTT.